Presented here are 28 T cell receptor beta chains from one specimen sequenced in a study of cytomegalovirus exposure and HLA in healthy donors. PCR amplification relied on 60 Vbeta primers (plus 13 Jbeta primers). Profiling relied on immunoSEQ multiplex PCR, and the TCRdb table lists in-frame clones only, not all of them. The sample holds 110,000 to 150,000 clones; 80% to 85% are singletons and the top ten take less than 2.5%. Specimen: PBMCs. The source is a boy between 2 and 15 years old in good health and CMV-seronegative.

The count of this clone is one. V and J are TRBV9 and TRBJ2-1; tentative D call: TRBD1 (5 bases). The germline V and J ends were trimmed by 4 bases and 6 bases, with 20 bases remaining between them. Per germline, CDR1 SGDLS and CDR2 YYNGEE. The CDR3 has 16 residues. CDR3 region: CASSPEYQGFFNEQFF. For the CDR3, the DNA is TGTGCCAGCAGCCCCGAGTACCAGGGTTTCTTCAATGAGCAGTTCTTC.

The chain recombines TRBV19 with TRBJ2-4; tentative D call: TRBD1 (5 bases). Per germline, CDR1 LNHDA and CDR2 SQIVND (reference sequence). V was cut by 6 bases and J by 3 bases, with 15 bases left in between. This CDR3 region has 15 residues. In DNA form, the CDR3 reads TGTGCCAGTAGAAGGGGCAGGGAACGCAAAAACATTCAGTACTTC. Its translation is CASRRGRERKNIQYF.

The gene calls are TRBV9 and TRBJ2-7; the D gene is possibly TRBD1 (7 bases). Looked up from germline, CDR1 is SGDLS and CDR2 is YYNGEE. This CDR3 has 14 amino acids. The V end lost 4 bases, the J end lost 6 bases, and 17 bases lay between the germline ends. Written as DNA, the CDR3 is TGTGCCAGCAGCCAAACAGGGGTGGGGGGCGAGCAGTACTTC. Translation gives CASSQTGVGGEQYF.

A single count supports this clone. The chain is built from TRBV27 and TRBJ1-1; 7 bases map to TRBD1. With V trimmed by 3 bases and J by 7 bases, 8 bases remained unmatched. CDR3 size: 14 residues. Germline V gives CDR1 MNHEY, CDR2 SMNVEV (reference sequence). In DNA, the CDR3 is TGTGCCAGCAGTTTTGGACAGGCCGACGGTGAAGCTTTCTTT. Amino acid sequence: CASSFGQADGEAFF.

The V and J genes are TRBV19 and TRBJ2-7; D is perhaps TRBD1 (6 bases). The CDR3 is made up of 13 amino acids. Germline CDR1 and CDR2: LNHDA and SQIVND (reference sequence). Trimming took 6 bases from V and 6 from J, leaving 15 bases between them. The DNA of the CDR3 is TGTGCCAGTAGCTTCCCGGGACAAGGCGAGCAGTACTTC. Protein product: CASSFPGQGEQYF.

This chain connects TRBV4-3 to TRBJ2-7; 13 nucleotides align to TRBD2. The V gene end was trimmed by 0 bases and the J gene end by 2 bases; junction bases not matched to a gene: 16. There are 21 residues in the CDR3. The germline V gene has CDR1 LGHNA and CDR2 YSLEER. The CDR3 here is CASSQDSPGLAGMKFPYEQYF. The CDR3 coding sequence is TGCGCCAGCAGCCAAGATTCTCCGGGACTAGCGGGGATGAAATTTCCCTACGAGCAGTACTTC.

To note about this clone: This sample includes further DNA sequences coding for the same CDR3. V and J are TRBV6-4 and TRBJ2-1; 9 bases line up with TRBD2. After removal of 0 bases from V and 4 bases from J, the junction contained 1 base not matched to a gene. Germline CDR1 and CDR2: MRHNA and SNTAGT. CDR3 length: 15 amino acids. CDR3 nucleotides: TGTGCCAGCAGTGACTCCCTAGCGGGATACAATGAGCAGTTCTTC. Amino acids: CASSDSLAGYNEQFF.

The CDR3 bases are TGCAGCGTTGAAACCCTTAGCGGGAGCCGCACCGGGGAGCTGTTTTTT. Translated: CSVETLSGSRTGELFF. The genes are TRBV29-1 and TRBJ2-2, with 9 bases lining up with TRBD2. Germline CDR1 and CDR2: SQVTM and ANQGSEA. With V trimmed by 2 bases and J by 4 bases, 8 bases remained unmatched. This CDR3 has 16 residues.

The chain is built from TRBV28 and TRBJ2-4, with 8 nucleotides matching TRBD1. After removal of 5 bases from V and 0 bases from J, the junction contained 6 bases not matched to a gene. The CDR3 consists of 16 residues. Germline CDR1 and CDR2: MDHEN and SYDVKM. The CDR3 reads CASSTWTGLAKNIQYF. CDR3 coding DNA: TGTGCCAGCAGTACCTGGACAGGGCTAGCCAAAAACATTCAGTACTTC.

In nucleotides, the CDR3 is TGTGCCAGCAGCCCCATCGGACTAGCGGGGGGGGGTGCGTTATTTGGGCAGTACTTC. Its protein is CASSPIGLAGGGALFGQYF. J is TRBJ2-7 and V is TRBV9; 15 nucleotides match TRBD2. From germline, CDR1 is SGDLS and CDR2 YYNGEE. V dropped 4 bases and J dropped 9; count of bases not matched to a gene: 20. CDR3 size: 19 residues.

The genes are TRBV29-1 and TRBJ1-5, with 10 bases that match TRBD1. Germline lookup yields CDR1 SQVTM and CDR2 ANQGSEA. V gave up 7 bases and J gave up 7 bases; unmatched junction bases: 7. This CDR3 contains 13 residues. Written as DNA, the CDR3 is TGCAGCGCTGTGACAGGGGGCGGACAGCCCCAGCATTTT. As protein: CSAVTGGGQPQHF.

This sequence joins TRBV5-1 and TRBJ2-1; 11 positions agree with TRBD2. This CDR3 has 20 residues. V lost 0 bases to trimming and J lost 2 bases; unmatched junction nucleotides: 13. Germline loops: CDR1 SGHRS, CDR2 YFSETQ. CDR3 in DNA: TGCGCCAGCAGCTTGGCCCGGACTAGCGGGCACGGGCTTCCCTACAATGAGCAGTTCTTC. Translated: CASSLARTSGHGLPYNEQFF.

This rearrangement joins TRBV28 to TRBJ1-5, with 8 nucleotides matching TRBD1. J gave up 6 bases and V 6 bases, and 19 bases lay outside the gene matches. Germline V lookup: CDR1 MDHEN, CDR2 SYDVKM. The CDR3 totals 18 residues. The CDR3 DNA reads TGTGCCAGCAGAACCTGGAGGCAGGGGGCTGAGGGGGGTCAGCCCCAGCATTTT. Translating gives CASRTWRQGAEGGQPQHF.

This chain uses TRBV29-1 with TRBJ2-7; 12 bases match TRBD2. Germline values: CDR1 SQVTM, CDR2 ANQGSEA. The CDR3 runs 14 residues. The V and J ends lost 7 bases and 0 bases, in that order; junction bases with no gene match: 4. The CDR3 region has the DNA TGCAGCGCACTAGCGGGAGGCAGCTCCTACGAGCAGTACTTC. It is translated as CSALAGGSSYEQYF.

The chain is built from TRBV5-1 and TRBJ2-1; 8 bases match TRBD2. Trimming removed 4 bases from V and 4 bases from J; junction bases left unmatched: 7. This CDR3 has 15 residues. CDR1 and CDR2 from the germline V gene are SGHRS and YFSETQ. This chain's CDR3 is CASSGTSKGYNEQFF. In nucleotides, the CDR3 is TGCGCCAGCAGCGGGACTAGTAAGGGGTACAATGAGCAGTTCTTC.

The chain links TRBV6-9 to TRBJ2-6; tentatively, D is TRBD2 (5 bases). Trimming removed 0 bases from V and 7 bases from J, with 25 bases in between. The CDR3 runs 20 residues. Looked up from germline, CDR1 is MNHGY and CDR2 is SVAAGI. CDR3 residues: CASSYSAAGLGAYPANVLTF. The CDR3 nucleotides read TGTGCCAGCAGTTATTCGGCGGCAGGACTTGGAGCTTACCCCGCCAACGTCCTGACTTTC.

The chain couples TRBV5-4 to TRBJ2-1, with D possibly matching TRBD2 (7 bases). Germline loops: CDR1 SGHNT, CDR2 YYREEE (reference sequence). The germline V and J ends were trimmed by 4 bases and 10 bases, with 18 bases remaining between them. The CDR3 spans 14 residues. The DNA for the CDR3 is TGTGCCAGCAGCGCGGGGCTTGGCGGGGGCGAGCAGTTCTTC. Its translation is CASSAGLGGGEQFF.

This clone occurred a few times. This chain connects TRBV6-1 to TRBJ1-5; 8 bases are a match to TRBD1. Germline values: CDR1 MNHNS, CDR2 SASEGT. V trimming: 2 bases; J trimming: 7 bases; junction bases outside the gene matches: 4. This CDR3 contains 14 residues. The CDR3 DNA is TGTGCCAGCAGTGAACAGGGGGCCATACAGCCCCAGCATTTT. Translating gives CASSEQGAIQPQHF.

This chain joins TRBV13 and TRBJ2-7, with 7 nucleotides matching TRBD2. V lost 1 base to trimming and J lost 2 bases; unmatched junction nucleotides: 5. Germline V lookup: CDR1 PRHDT, CDR2 FYEKMQ (reference sequence). The CDR3 spans 15 residues. The CDR3 protein is CASSLESRGAYEQYF. CDR3 sequence (DNA): TGTGCCAGCAGCTTAGAATCCCGGGGGGCCTACGAGCAGTACTTC.

The J gene is TRBJ1-1, the V gene TRBV7-9; 8 bases are a match to TRBD1. J lost 5 bases, V lost 5 bases, and 13 bases had no gene match. Germline CDR1 is SEHNR and CDR2 is FQNEAQ (reference sequence). The CDR3 is 16 residues long. CDR3 sequence reads: CASSPQGGKRLTEAFF. The CDR3, as DNA: TGTGCCAGCAGCCCACAGGGGGGGAAAAGATTAACTGAAGCTTTCTTT. Full variable domain (rest looked up from reference TRBV7-9 and TRBJ1-1): DTGVSQNPRHKITKRGQNVTFRCDPISEHNRLYWYRQTLGQGPEFLTYFQNEAQLEKSRLLSDRFSAERPKGSFSTLEIQRTEQGDSAMYLCASSPQGGKRLTEAFFGQGTRLTVV.

The chain recombines TRBV11-3 with TRBJ2-7; 9 bases map to TRBD2. V dropped 9 bases and J dropped 4; count of bases not matched to a gene: 10. This CDR3 has 14 amino acids. Germline V CDR1 and CDR2: SGHNT, YENEEA. The CDR3 nucleotides are TGTGCCAGTAAACTAGCGGGCTCAGGATACGAGCAGTACTTC. It is translated as CASKLAGSGYEQYF.

The chain is built from TRBV10-1 and TRBJ1-5, with D unresolved. The germline V gene has CDR1 WNHNN and CDR2 SYGVQD (reference sequence). V was shortened by 2 bases and J by 6 bases, with 11 bases between the two germline ends. CDR3 length equals 14 residues. CDR3: CASSEAGIGQPQHF. Here the CDR3 DNA reads TGCGCCAGCAGTGAGGCGGGTATCGGTCAGCCCCAGCATTTT.

V and J are TRBV4-1 and TRBJ2-5, with 8 bases matching TRBD1. The DNA end is more similar to TRBJ2-7, so the J call may be wrong. The germline gives CDR1 MGHRA, CDR2 YSYEKL. The CDR3 covers 16 residues. The CDR3 here is CASSRITGTGSYEQYF. The DNA for the CDR3 is TGCGCCAGCAGCCGAATCACCGGGACAGGTTCCTACGAGCAGTACTTC.

For the CDR3, the DNA is TGTGCCAGCAGTGTAGACAGGGGTTCCCACGAGCAGTACTTC. As protein: CASSVDRGSHEQYF. The rearrangement uses TRBV2 and TRBJ2-7; TRBD1 matches at 8 bases. The CDR3 totals 14 residues. J gave up 5 bases and V 4 bases, and 7 bases lay outside the gene matches. Looked up from germline, CDR1 is SNHLY and CDR2 is FYNNEI.

The genes are TRBV6-5 and TRBJ2-7; tentatively, D is TRBD1 (5 bases). V dropped 6 bases and J dropped 2 bases, with 14 bases sitting between them. This CDR3 contains 14 residues. The V gene's germline CDR1 is MNHEY and CDR2 SVGAGI. CDR3 coding DNA: TGTGCCAGCAGCGAAAGGGGCAGAACCTACGAGCAGTACTTC. As protein: CASSERGRTYEQYF.

The CDR3 sequence: CASSLRQGVSYEQYF. In nucleotides, the CDR3 is TGTGCCAGCAGCTTAAGACAGGGGGTCTCCTACGAGCAGTACTTC. The chain joins TRBV5-6 to TRBJ2-7; TRBD1 matches 9 bases. The CDR3 extends over 15 amino acids. Looked up from germline, CDR1 is SGHDT and CDR2 is YYEEEE. Trimming took 2 bases from V and 0 from J; bases not matched to a gene: 3.

The genes are TRBV5-1 and TRBJ2-1; D unresolved. The V gene's germline CDR1 is SGHRS and CDR2 YFSETQ. The CDR3 extends over 14 amino acids. Trimming pared 4 bases from V and 1 base from J, leaving 9 bases between. The CDR3 sequence: CASSPTISYNEQFF. The CDR3 region has the DNA TGCGCCAGCAGCCCCACTATTTCCTACAATGAGCAGTTCTTC.

This clone is classed as medium-sized. The chain joins TRBV6-1 to TRBJ1-2; 10 positions match TRBD1. The trim removed 1 base at V and 4 bases at J, leaving 3 bases unmatched. Germline assignment: CDR1 MNHNS and CDR2 SASEGT. The CDR3 extends over 15 amino acids. This CDR3 reads CASSEGTGGSYGYTF. The DNA of the CDR3 is TGTGCCAGCAGTGAAGGGACAGGGGGTAGCTATGGCTACACCTTC.